A selection of T cell receptor beta chains follows, all from one sample in a study of identifying expanded T cells in peripheral blood. The repertoire was sequenced with immunoSEQ multiplex PCR; TCRdb's copy has only in-frame clones and lacks some. The top ten hold 8.4% of the sample, which has about 130,000 clones, roughly 90% seen once. Sequences were obtained from blood. Receptors were obtained from a person aged 18-69 years in good health. CDR3s include the opening cysteine and the closing phenylalanine or tryptophan. A D gene is named only where the DNA matches it firmly. Rows may omit the clone size; those that give it use once, few, many or a size class.

v_call,clone_size,d_call,j_call,cdr3_nt,cdr3_aa
TRBV2,.,.,TRBJ2-1,TGTGCCAGCAGTGGACTCCTCAGGGGCAATGAGCAGTTCTTC,CASSGLLRGNEQFF
TRBV10-2,.,.,TRBJ2-3,TGCGCCAGCAGGGGGGTCAGGCGCACAGATACGCAGTATTTT,CASRGVRRTDTQYF
TRBV11-2,.,TRBD2,TRBJ2-5,TGTGCCAGCAGCCTAGGGGGGATAGCGGGAATAGGGAAAGAGACCCAGTACTTC,CASSLGGIAGIGKETQYF
TRBV19,.,.,TRBJ1-5,TGTGCCAGTAGTATTCATCGCCAGCCCCAGCATTTT,CASSIHRQPQHF
TRBV14,.,.,TRBJ2-2,TGTGCCAGCAGCCTTGGGCAGGGGAGCATCGGGGAGCTGTTTTTT,CASSLGQGSIGELFF
TRBV6-5,.,.,TRBJ2-7,TGTGCCAGCAGCCGGGACTCGGAGGGTTACGAGCAGTACTTC,CASSRDSEGYEQYF
TRBV6-5,many,.,TRBJ2-7,TGTGCCAGCAGTTACGGCGGGGGCCTCTACGAGCAGTACTTC,CASSYGGGLYEQYF
TRBV11-2,.,TRBD2,TRBJ2-2,TGTGCCAGCAGCTTCAACGGGGGGGGCACCGGGGAGCTGTTTTTT,CASSFNGGGTGELFF
TRBV5-1,.,.,TRBJ2-5,TGCGCCAGCAGCTTGACTGGTCCGGAGACCCAGTACTTC,CASSLTGPETQYF
TRBV6-6,.,TRBD2,TRBJ2-3,TGTGCCAGCAGTTACTCGAATAGCGGGGGGCAAGATACGCAGTATTTT,CASSYSNSGGQDTQYF
TRBV29-1,.,.,TRBJ2-7,TGCAGCGTTGAAGACGCCGGATCCGAGCAGTACTTC,CSVEDAGSEQYF
TRBV28,.,TRBD2,TRBJ2-3,TGTGCCAGCAGTCCTCCTACTAGCGGGAGCACAGATACGCAGTATTTT,CASSPPTSGSTDTQYF
TRBV7-2,.,TRBD2,TRBJ2-2,TGTGCCAGCAGCTTAACCGTCGGACTAGCGGGGTATAACACCGGGGAGCTGTTTTTT,CASSLTVGLAGYNTGELFF
TRBV6-6,.,.,TRBJ2-5,TGTGCCAGCACCAAGACTTTCCAAGAGACCCAGTACTTC,CASTKTFQETQYF
TRBV7-2,.,TRBD1,TRBJ1-4,TGTGCCAGCAGCCCCGGACAGGGCCTGGAACTGTTTTTT,CASSPGQGLELFF
TRBV4-2,.,.,TRBJ1-2,TGTGCCAGCAGCCAAGGAAGCGCCTCCTATGGCTACACCTTC,CASSQGSASYGYTF
TRBV4-3,.,TRBD1,TRBJ1-1,TGCGCCAGCAGCCGTGGACAGGGGAACACTGAAGCTTTCTTT,CASSRGQGNTEAFF